These 24 T cell receptor beta chains originate from one sample sequenced in a study of identical twins. MiXCR, applied by TCRdb to the 5' RACE reads, yields one record per CDR3 protein. The table records about 690,000 distinct CDR3 sequences, approximately 21% of them present only once. This same sample was also taken into another study, of T cells expressing NK-cell markers.

The specimen was PBMCs. The receptors originated from a woman under 30 in good health.

This chain's CDR3 is CASSLGGPLLNEQFF. The CDR3 DNA sequence: TGCGCCAGCAGCTTGGGCGGGCCGCTTCTCAATGAGCAGTTCTTC. J is TRBJ2-1 and V is TRBV5-1, with D perhaps matching TRBD2 (5 bases). Germline V gene lookup returns CDR1 SGHRS and CDR2 YFSETQ. The CDR3 totals 15 residues. Trimming removed 0 bases from V and 6 bases from J, with 13 bases in between. Full variable domain (remainder filled in from reference TRBV5-1 and TRBJ2-1): KAGVTQTPRYLIKTRGQQVTLSCSPISGHRSVSWYQQTPGQGLQFLFEYFSETQRNKGNFPGRFSGRQFSNSRSEMNVSTLELGDSALYLCASSLGGPLLNEQFFGPGTRLTVL.

The V gene is TRBV15, the J gene TRBJ2-7; 8 nucleotides match TRBD2. With V trimmed by 3 bases and J by 4 bases, 8 bases remained unmatched. The CDR3 totals 15 residues. Germline loops: CDR1 LNHNV, CDR2 YYDKDF (reference sequence). The CDR3: CATSRYSGAGYEQYF. CDR3 sequence (DNA): TGTGCCACCAGCAGGTATAGCGGGGCGGGATACGAGCAGTACTTC.

This clonotype was seen repeatedly, ten times or more. The J gene is TRBJ2-5, the V gene TRBV20-1, with TRBD2 matching 8 bases. Per the germline V gene, CDR1 is DFQATT and CDR2 is SNEGSKA (reference sequence). J was trimmed by 0 bases and V by 6 bases; bases with no gene match: 6. The CDR3 length is 14 residues. The CDR3 sequence is CSAIAGTDQETQYF. CDR3 sequence (DNA): TGCAGTGCGATAGCGGGAACGGACCAAGAGACCCAGTACTTC.

The rearrangement uses TRBV10-1 and TRBJ2-2; no definite D call. CDR3 size: 12 residues. V was cut by 3 bases and J by 8 bases, with 7 bases left in between. Germline lookup yields CDR1 WNHNN and CDR2 SYGVQD (reference sequence). This CDR3 is CASSDYWGELFF. The CDR3 bases are TGCGCCAGCAGTGATTACTGGGGGGAGCTGTTTTTT.

The V gene is TRBV20-1, the J gene TRBJ1-1, with D possibly being TRBD1 (5 bases). The CDR3 extends over 13 amino acids. Between the trimmed V and J ends, which lost 5 bases and 11 bases, there was a span of 21 bases. Germline V CDR1 and CDR2: DFQATT, SNEGSKA (reference sequence). The CDR3 reads CSAGHGAAGLAFF. The DNA of the CDR3 is TGCAGTGCTGGTCACGGGGCGGCAGGGCTTGCTTTCTTT.

This clonotype has more than one count but fewer than ten. The chain is built from TRBV7-2 and TRBJ2-7; 7 bases line up with TRBD1. Germline V gives CDR1 SGHTA, CDR2 FQGNSA. The CDR3 sequence is 12 residues long. Trimming took 10 bases from V and 5 from J; bases not matched to a gene: 8. CDR3 amino acids: CAIIQGFHEQYF. The CDR3 nucleotides are TGTGCCATAATACAGGGGTTTCACGAGCAGTACTTC.

This rearrangement joins TRBV12-5 to TRBJ2-5; D gene uncertain. The CDR3 is 13 amino acids. Trimming removed 3 bases from V and 3 bases from J, with 8 bases in between. The germline V gene has CDR1 LGHNT and CDR2 FRNRAP. CDR3: CASGLSAEETQYF. Here the CDR3 DNA reads TGTGCTAGTGGTTTATCAGCAGAAGAGACCCAGTACTTC.

The genes are TRBV20-1 and TRBJ2-2; D possibly corresponds to TRBD2 (6 bases). The germline CDR1 and CDR2 sequences are DFQATT and SNEGSKA (reference sequence). CDR3 length: 15 amino acids. Trimming shortened V by 5 bases and J by 2 bases, and 15 bases separated the two germline ends. CDR3: CSAQTKEGNTGELFF. The DNA for the CDR3 is TGCAGTGCTCAGACGAAGGAGGGTAACACCGGGGAGCTGTTTTTT.

This clonotype has at least ten counts. The rearrangement joins TRBV29-1 to TRBJ2-7; a weak D match, TRBD2 (6 bases). The V end lost 4 bases, the J end lost 3 bases, and 7 bases lay between the germline ends. From germline, CDR1 is SQVTM and CDR2 ANQGSEA. CDR3 length: 11 residues. CDR3 nucleotides: TGCAGCGTTGCCGGGAGCTACGAGCAGTACTTC. Translated, it gives CSVAGSYEQYF.

At least ten counts were recorded for this clonotype. This chain links TRBV29-1 with TRBJ2-2; D is perhaps TRBD1 (5 bases). The CDR3 spans 14 residues. Between the trimmed V and J ends, which lost 2 bases and 4 bases, there was a span of 11 bases. Per germline, CDR1 SQVTM and CDR2 ANQGSEA. The CDR3 nucleotides read TGCAGCGTTGAAAATCCAGGGCTCACCGGGGAGCTGTTTTTT. Encoded protein: CSVENPGLTGELFF.

Only a few counts were recorded for this clonotype. The chain links TRBV5-1 to TRBJ2-5, with 8 nucleotides matching TRBD1. The length of the CDR3 is 14 residues. Germline values: CDR1 SGHRS, CDR2 YFSETQ. J was trimmed by 4 bases and V by 3 bases; bases with no gene match: 5. CDR3 in amino acids: CASSSDRAGETQYF. The CDR3 nucleotides read TGCGCCAGCAGCTCGGACAGGGCTGGAGAGACCCAGTACTTC.

V usage is TRBV20-1 and J usage is TRBJ2-5, with D uncertain. The germline V gene encodes CDR1 DFQATT and CDR2 SNEGSKA (reference sequence). V was trimmed by 5 bases and J by 5 bases, leaving 9 bases between them. This CDR3 comprises 11 residues. CDR3 loop: CSAEVGETQYF. The CDR3 DNA is TGCAGTGCTGAGGTCGGGGAGACCCAGTACTTC.

The chain couples TRBV27 to TRBJ2-1; D is unresolved. Germline V gene sequence: CDR1 MNHEY, CDR2 SMNVEV (reference sequence). V dropped 5 bases and J dropped 4 bases, with 12 bases sitting between them. The CDR3 spans 14 residues. DNA for the CDR3: TGTGCCAGCAGTATCCGAGGCCCTTACAATGAGCAGTTCTTC. Amino acid sequence: CASSIRGPYNEQFF.

This CDR3 reads CASSPSSGSPPKTQYF. The DNA of the CDR3 is TGTGCCAGCAGCCCCTCTAGCGGGTCCCCTCCCAAAACCCAGTACTTC. This sequence joins TRBV9 and TRBJ2-5; 8 bases match TRBD2. The CDR3 has 16 amino acids. Per the germline V gene, CDR1 is SGDLS and CDR2 is YYNGEE. J was trimmed by 8 bases and V by 4 bases; bases with no gene match: 16.

The chain couples TRBV30 to TRBJ2-1, with no clear D. This CDR3 is built from 11 residues. Trimming removed 2 bases at V and 4 bases at J, with 3 bases between. CDR1 is GTSNPN and CDR2 is SVGIG in the germline V gene (reference sequence). In DNA form, the CDR3 reads TGTGCCTGGAGTAAGTACAATGAGCAGTTCTTC. Its protein product is CAWSKYNEQFF.

This clonotype showed up just a few times. The rearrangement joins TRBV6-5 to TRBJ1-1; no clear D. V was trimmed by 7 bases and J by 4 bases, leaving 10 bases between them. CDR1 MNHEY and CDR2 SVGAGI come from the germline V gene. CDR3 length: 12 amino acids. CDR3 bases: TGTGCCAGCACGAACCGGGTCACTGAAGCTTTCTTT. This codes for CASTNRVTEAFF.

This clonotype has a handful of counts. The chain links TRBV7-9 to TRBJ2-1; maybe TRBD1 (6 bases). Trimming stripped 6 bases from V and 9 bases from J, with 12 bases between. This CDR3 is built from 12 residues. CDR1 SEHNR and CDR2 FQNEAQ come from the germline V gene (reference sequence). DNA of the CDR3: TGTGCCAGCAGGATGACAGGTAGTGAGCAGTTCTTC. This codes for CASRMTGSEQFF.

This chain joins TRBV28 and TRBJ2-7, with 10 bases aligning to TRBD2. The CDR3 is made up of 15 amino acids. Germline-derived CDR1 and CDR2 are MDHEN and SYDVKM. V trimming: 4 bases; J trimming: 5 bases; junction bases outside the gene matches: 8. CDR3 amino acids: CASSSPAGGPHEQYF. The CDR3 nucleotides read TGTGCCAGCAGTTCGCCAGCGGGAGGGCCCCACGAGCAGTACTTC.

V usage is TRBV29-1 and J usage is TRBJ2-2; D not resolved. The V and J ends lost 3 bases and 2 bases respectively, with 7 bases between them. The CDR3 sequence is 13 residues long. Germline assignment: CDR1 SQVTM and CDR2 ANQGSEA. The CDR3 DNA is TGCAGCGTTGACTCTTTAAACACCGGGGAGCTGTTTTTT. This encodes CSVDSLNTGELFF.

This clonotype was seen a few times. A junction boundary mismatches the germline segment, possibly from a read error. In DNA, the CDR3 is TGTGCCAGCAGCAAATCCGGTGAGCCGACTGCAGTCTTC. This gives the protein CASSKSGEPTAVF. The chain couples TRBV9 to TRBJ2-1; D unclear. This CDR3 spans 13 amino acids. CDR1 is SGDLS, CDR2 YYNGEE, per germline.

The chain couples TRBV12-3 or TRBV12-4 to TRBJ2-3; possibly TRBD1 or TRBD2 for D (6 bases each). The length of the CDR3 is 13 residues. Trimming took off 6 bases at V and 2 bases at J, with 9 bases between the two ends. The CDR3 coding sequence is TGTGCCAGCAGAACGGGGGCCACAGATACGCAGTATTTT. Translated, it gives CASRTGATDTQYF.

This clonotype has at least ten counts. The chain is built from TRBV20-1 and TRBJ2-3; D is ambiguous. Per the germline V gene, CDR1 is DFQATT and CDR2 is SNEGSKA (reference sequence). The CDR3 is made up of 16 amino acids. The CDR3 DNA reads TGCAGCACCGCCGACGTGAGGCGGATTAGCACAGATACGCAGTATTTT. This codes for CSTADVRRISTDTQYF.

The rearrangement uses TRBV27 and TRBJ2-7; tentatively, D is TRBD2 (6 bases). The CDR3 is made up of 16 amino acids. V was pared by 7 bases and J by 0 bases, with 19 bases between. The germline V gene encodes CDR1 MNHEY and CDR2 SMNVEV (reference sequence). The DNA of the CDR3 is TGTGCCAGCATTGCTGCGTGGAGGGCCTTCTCCTACGAGCAGTACTTC. This translates into CASIAAWRAFSYEQYF.

The chain joins TRBV12-3 or TRBV12-4 to TRBJ2-7; TRBD1 is a possible D gene (5 bases). V was clipped by 3 bases and J by 9 bases, with 12 bases between them. The CDR3 runs 12 residues. The CDR3 loop reads CASSFDQGLQYF. The DNA of the CDR3 is TGTGCCAGCAGTTTCGACCAGGGTCTGCAGTACTTC.